This is a list of T cell receptor beta chains from one sample in a study of T-cell memory formation after mild COVID-19. TCRdb used MiXCR to reprocess the 5' RACE reads, holding one entry per CDR3 protein. The profile shows under 250,000 distinct CDR3 sequences, roughly a tenth of them singletons. Source material: PBMCs or a T cell subset sorted from them (not recorded which). All receptors derive from a man younger than 35 who had mild COVID-19 (a few samples of this study predate the infection). Cell type and time point are not known. The CDR3 runs from the conserved cysteine through the conserved F or W. Fields, in order: J gene, V gene, CDR3 protein.

>TRBJ2-5|TRBV10-2
CASSEQKETQYF
>TRBJ1-1|TRBV5-4
CASSPRTGMNTEAFF
>TRBJ2-7|TRBV2
CASSVGYSTRLEQYF
>TRBJ1-6|TRBV5-1
CASTQAGGPDSISPLHF
>TRBJ2-1|TRBV7-2
CASSLGAGTSYNEQFF
>TRBJ1-2|TRBV12-3/TRBV12-4
CASSSVRAGVGYTF
>TRBJ1-2|TRBV6-6
CASSYGHYGYTF
>TRBJ2-7|TRBV28
CASSFSVAVLSYEQYF
>TRBJ2-3|TRBV7-2
CASSLGPVIDTQYF
>TRBJ2-2|TRBV5-1
CASSLTAANTGELFF